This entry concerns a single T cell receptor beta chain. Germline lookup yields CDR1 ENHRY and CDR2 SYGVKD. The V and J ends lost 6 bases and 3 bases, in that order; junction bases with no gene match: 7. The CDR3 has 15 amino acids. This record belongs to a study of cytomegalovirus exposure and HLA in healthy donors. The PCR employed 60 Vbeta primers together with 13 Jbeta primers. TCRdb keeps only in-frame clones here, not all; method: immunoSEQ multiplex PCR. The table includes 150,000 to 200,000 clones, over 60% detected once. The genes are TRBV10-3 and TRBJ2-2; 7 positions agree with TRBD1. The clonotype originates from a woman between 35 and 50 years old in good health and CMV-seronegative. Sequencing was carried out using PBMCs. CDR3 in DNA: TGTGCCATCAGCAAAGACAGGGCGGACACCGGGGAGCTGTTTTTT. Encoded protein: CAISKDRADTGELFF.